The present TCR beta chain was sequenced within a study of shared clonotypes between healthy human individuals. General study points: A limitation of the genetic and exposure-history diversity represented arose from few donors.

With respect to this clone: The antigen remains undetermined.

Method: immunoSEQ multiplex PCR; TCRdb's copy keeps in-frame clones and lacks some. The sample holds approximately 400,000 clones, 90% to 98% seen once. CDR3 length: 12 amino acids. The source is a man under 40 in good health. The chain uses TRBV21-1 and TRBJ1-1. TRBV21-1 is an annotated pseudogene. Source material: memory CD8+ T cells sorted from blood. Subset specified: CD45RO+ cells pooled with CCR7-negative TemRA cells. The CDR3 loop reads CASSKENTEAFF. The CDR3 DNA reads as TGTGCCAGCAGCAAAGAGAACACTGAAGCTTTCTTT.